The 7 T cell receptor beta chains below were found in one sample sequenced in a study of human T cells and chemical hapten exposure. Time point indicated: patch test 1, 2 weeks after DPC sensitization. Noted treatment: therapeutic diphenylcyclopropenone sensitization with weekly scalp DPC. TCRdb itself ran the RACE reads through MiXCR, one entry per CDR3 protein. The sample holds 40,000 to 60,000 distinct CDR3 sequences, 9.3% seen once. The sample consisted of whole blood, taken in connection with sensitization to the hapten diphenylcyclopropenone (DPC). The receptors stem from a woman aged 50 to 60 with alopecia areata. Some clones in this sample may be carry-over from other donors' samples.

This clonotype was seen at least ten times. The chain carries TRBV27 and TRBJ1-5; 7 bases line up with TRBD1. Germline values: CDR1 MNHEY, CDR2 SMNVEV (reference sequence). With V trimmed by 2 bases and J by 4 bases, 5 bases remained unmatched. The CDR3 is made up of 15 amino acids. The CDR3 DNA is TGTGCCAGCAGTTTACTTCAGGGGGTAAATCAGCCCCAGCATTTT. This sequence encodes CASSLLQGVNQPQHF.

This clonotype was counted many times. The chain couples TRBV4-1 to TRBJ2-7; D tentatively reads TRBD1 or TRBD2 (7 bases each). The V end lost 1 base, the J end lost 6 bases, and 13 bases lay between the germline ends. This CDR3 has 14 residues. Germline CDR1 MGHRA, CDR2 YSYEKL. CDR3 loop: CASSQVGGGREQYF. The CDR3 bases are TGCGCCAGCAGCCAAGTGGGAGGGGGCCGCGAGCAGTACTTC.

In this sample, this clonotype turned up many times. V usage is TRBV20-1 and J usage is TRBJ2-2, with 8 bases identical to TRBD2. This CDR3 comprises 15 residues. Trimming at V came to 6 bases and at J to 0 bases, leaving 6 bases not matched to a gene. CDR1 and CDR2 from the germline V gene are DFQATT and SNEGSKA (reference sequence). CDR3 DNA sequence: TGCAGTGCCACCGGAGCGGGAGCGAACACCGGGGAGCTGTTTTTT. This encodes CSATGAGANTGELFF.

This clonotype was detected many times. The DNA for the CDR3 is TGCAGTGCTAGTGGGGCACCGGACAATGAGCAGTTCTTC. This encodes CSASGAPDNEQFF. This sequence joins TRBV20-1 and TRBJ2-1; possible D gene TRBD1, 5 bases. This CDR3 spans 13 amino acids. Germline lookup yields CDR1 DFQATT and CDR2 SNEGSKA (reference sequence). Trimming pared 3 bases from V and 5 bases from J, leaving 11 bases between.

The V gene is TRBV25-1, the J gene TRBJ2-5; TRBD2 agrees at 11 bases. The length of the CDR3 is 15 residues. The ends lost 1 base at V and 4 bases at J; junction bases unmatched: 2. Germline V CDR1 and CDR2: MGHDK, SYGVNS. CDR3 nucleotide sequence: TGTGCCAGCAGTGAATCACTAGCGGGAGCAGAGACCCAGTACTTC. Protein sequence: CASSESLAGAETQYF.

In the case of this clonotype: A much larger clone lies one base from this, so it may be a read error. The chain is built from TRBV4-3 and TRBJ2-7; 8 bases match TRBD1. The CDR3 is made up of 16 amino acids. CDR1 is LGHNA, CDR2 YSLEER, per germline. The CDR3 DNA reads as TGCGCCAGCAGCCAAACCCCGACAGGGGCGTCTTACGAGCACTACTTC. It encodes CASSQTPTGASYEHYF.

This clonotype turned up a few times. The J gene is TRBJ2-1, the V gene TRBV11-3, with a tentative D call TRBD2 (7 bases). Between the trimmed V and J ends, which lost 5 bases and 5 bases, there was a span of 16 bases. Germline CDR1 reads SGHNT; CDR2 reads YENEEA. The CDR3 sequence is 15 residues long. The CDR3 DNA sequence: TGTGCCAGCAGCCAGGTGCGGGGGCAAAACAATGAGCAGTTCTTC. Protein sequence: CASSQVRGQNNEQFF.